This record looks at one TCR beta chain sequence and its context. This entry comes from a study of T cell changes during pregnancy in multiple sclerosis. Using immunoSEQ multiplex PCR, the repertoire was profiled, and TCRdb retains in-frame clones only, with some absent. There are 85,000 to 110,000 clones in the sample; approximately 90% occur only once, and about 0.88% lies in the top ten. Germline CDR1 and CDR2: GTSNPN and SVGIG (reference sequence). The CDR3 runs to 14 residues. Trimming shortened V by 4 bases and J by 4 bases, and 16 bases separated the two germline ends. This TCR was sampled from a female donor with multiple sclerosis, enrolled in a pregnancy study. Sequencing was performed on peripheral blood, taken after pregnancy. The rearrangement uses TRBV30 and TRBJ1-1; maybe TRBD1 (5 bases). The CDR3 loop reads CAWKRGSRSTEAFF. The CDR3 DNA reads TGTGCCTGGAAAAGGGGCAGTCGGAGCACTGAAGCTTTCTTT.